This passage covers 25 T cell receptor beta chains from one sample sequenced in a study of blood T cell repertoires in COVID-19 (dated by TCRdb to 2018 to 2021). Library construction relied on the immunoSEQ multiplex PCR assay. This immuneACCESS table, as held by TCRdb, lists in-frame sequences with V and J called but not all clones. Of the missing ones, under half trace to an unresolved V gene in checked studies; the others have no known cause. Here the sample has just over 350,000 clones; approximately 86% occur a single time. The ten most abundant clones make up just over 7% of the sample. Sequenced input: peripheral blood. These TCRs come from a woman aged 60-75 years with COVID-19, enrolled during active disease.

V usage is TRBV10-2 and J usage is TRBJ1-1; D remains ambiguous. The CDR3 length is 13 residues. Trimming removed 4 bases from V and 4 bases from J, with 10 bases in between. Per the germline V gene, CDR1 is WSHSY and CDR2 is SAAADI. The CDR3 sequence: CASSVEGATEAFF. The CDR3 region has the DNA TGCGCCAGCAGTGTCGAGGGAGCCACTGAAGCTTTCTTT.

The V and J genes are TRBV27 and TRBJ1-4; TRBD1 matches 8 bases. The CDR3 sequence is 16 residues long. V gave up 5 bases and J gave up 6 bases; unmatched junction bases: 11. Germline V gene sequence: CDR1 MNHEY, CDR2 SMNVEV (reference sequence). In DNA form, the CDR3 reads TGTGCCAGCAGTACCCACATGACAGGGGCCGATGAAAAACTGTTTTTT. This gives the protein CASSTHMTGADEKLFF.

This clone came up many times. The rearrangement uses TRBV7-3 and TRBJ1-2, with D perhaps matching TRBD1 (6 bases). Trimming took off 4 bases at V and 2 bases at J, with 11 bases between the two ends. The CDR3 loop spans 14 amino acids. CDR1 is SGHTA and CDR2 is FQGTGA in the germline V gene. CDR3 in amino acids: CASSSPGENYGYTF. The CDR3 bases are TGTGCCAGCAGCTCGCCAGGGGAAAACTATGGCTACACCTTC.

This clone was observed a handful of times. The genes are TRBV6-5 and TRBJ1-4; D ambiguous. Germline loops: CDR1 MNHEY, CDR2 SVGAGI. Trimming stripped 0 bases from V and 9 bases from J, with 11 bases between. This CDR3 region has 14 residues. The CDR3 sequence is CASSYSEDGQKLFF. DNA for the CDR3: TGTGCCAGCAGTTACTCGGAGGACGGGCAAAAACTGTTTTTT.

The chain links TRBV5-1 to TRBJ1-2; D might be TRBD1 (6 bases). This CDR3 region has 13 residues. Germline assignment: CDR1 SGHRS and CDR2 YFSETQ. V shed 4 bases and J shed 8 bases, with 15 bases lying between them. CDR3 region: CASSPEGQGGYTF. In nucleotides, the CDR3 is TGCGCCAGCAGCCCTGAGGGGCAGGGGGGCTACACCTTC.

The V gene is TRBV10-3, the J gene TRBJ2-3, with 7 bases matching TRBD2. The germline CDR1 and CDR2 sequences are ENHRY and SYGVKD. J lost 0 bases, V lost 5 bases, and 8 bases had no gene match. The CDR3 extends over 16 amino acids. CDR3 sequence reads: CAISRELSGSTDTQYF. DNA for the CDR3: TGTGCCATCAGTCGTGAACTTAGCGGGAGCACAGATACGCAGTATTTT.

This chain uses TRBV7-8 with TRBJ1-4; no firm D call. V was cut by 11 bases and J by 3 bases, with 19 bases left in between. Looked up from germline, CDR1 is SGHVS and CDR2 is FQNEAQ. The CDR3 spans 15 residues. CDR3 sequence reads: CALRKGAASNEKLFF. DNA for the CDR3: TGTGCCCTTCGGAAGGGAGCGGCATCTAATGAAAAACTGTTTTTT.

The V and J genes are TRBV7-8 and TRBJ1-2; the D gene is possibly TRBD1 (6 bases). Trimming left V 5 bases short and J 5 bases short, with 18 bases between. The CDR3 sequence is 15 residues long. The V gene's germline CDR1 is SGHVS and CDR2 FQNEAQ. The CDR3 DNA sequence: TGTGCCAGCAGCCCAGGGGACCGGAGAGAATATGGCTACACCTTC. It specifies CASSPGDRREYGYTF.

V is TRBV7-2 and J is TRBJ1-1; D unresolved. Trimming took 5 bases from V and 8 from J, leaving 12 bases between them. Germline CDR1 and CDR2: SGHTA and FQGNSA. The CDR3 spans 12 residues. The CDR3 here is CASSRGLGEAFF. CDR3 nucleotide sequence: TGTGCCAGCAGCCGCGGGTTGGGCGAAGCTTTCTTT.

This chain connects TRBV7-3 to TRBJ2-3, with 11 bases aligning to TRBD2. Trimming took 0 bases from V and 0 from J; bases not matched to a gene: 8. The CDR3 length is 19 residues. Germline CDR1 reads SGHTA; CDR2 reads FQGTGA. The CDR3: CASSLTDTSGGSSTDTQYF. CDR3 DNA: TGTGCCAGCAGCTTAACGGATACTAGCGGGGGCAGTAGCACAGATACGCAGTATTTT.

There are a few counts of this clone. The chain links TRBV4-2 to TRBJ1-5, with unresolved D. Germline CDR1 and CDR2: LGHNA and YNFKEQ. Between the trimmed V and J ends, which lost 3 bases and 6 bases, there was a span of 12 bases. The CDR3 has 14 residues. CDR3 amino acids: CASSHPGMGQPQHF. The CDR3 DNA reads TGTGCCAGCAGCCACCCAGGCATGGGTCAGCCCCAGCATTTT.

The chain uses TRBV25-1 and TRBJ2-2, with TRBD2 identical over 14 bases. The length of the CDR3 is 18 residues. Germline CDR1 reads MGHDK; CDR2 reads SYGVNS. With 5 bases clipped from V and 1 base from J, the junction kept 6 bases outside the gene matches. CDR3 nucleotide sequence: TGTGCCAGCAGTCCCGGGACTAGCGGGGGCCGGAACACCGGGGAGCTGTTTTTT. Translation: CASSPGTSGGRNTGELFF. The full variable domain, with the rest looked up from reference TRBV25-1 and TRBJ2-2, is EADIYQTPRYLVIGTGKKITLECSQTMGHDKMYWYQQDPGMELHLIHYSYGVNSTEKGDLSSESTVSRIRTEHFPLTLESARPSHTSQYLCASSPGTSGGRNTGELFFGEGSRLTVL.

The rearrangement uses TRBV19 and TRBJ2-7; no firm D call. The CDR3 runs to 15 residues. The ends were cut back, 0 bases at V and 4 bases at J, with 13 bases in the middle. CDR1 LNHDA and CDR2 SQIVND come from the germline V gene (reference sequence). CDR3 sequence: CASSIDVSGVYEQYF. The CDR3 nucleotides are TGTGCCAGTAGTATAGATGTTTCGGGTGTGTACGAGCAGTACTTC.

V is TRBV5-6 and J is TRBJ2-7; 7 bases are a match to TRBD1. In germline, CDR1 is SGHDT, CDR2 YYEEEE. The CDR3 loop spans 12 amino acids. The trim removed 3 bases at V and 6 bases at J, leaving 3 bases unmatched. CDR3 in amino acids: CASSSGQVEQYF. The CDR3 DNA sequence: TGTGCCAGCAGCTCCGGACAGGTCGAGCAGTACTTC. Full variable domain (rest looked up from reference TRBV5-6 and TRBJ2-7): DAGVTQSPTHLIKTRGQQVTLRCSPKSGHDTVSWYQQALGQGPQFIFQYYEEEERQRGNFPDRFSGHQFPNYSSELNVNALLLGDSALYLCASSSGQVEQYFGPGTRLTVT.

The chain carries TRBV15 and TRBJ1-3; D is unclear. V lost 5 bases to trimming and J lost 0 bases, with 8 bases between them. The CDR3 is 14 amino acids. Germline-derived CDR1 and CDR2 are LNHNV and YYDKDF (reference sequence). The CDR3 loop is CATSATSSGNTIYF. The CDR3 DNA is TGTGCCACCAGCGCGACAAGCTCTGGAAACACCATATATTTT.

This rearrangement joins TRBV11-3 to TRBJ1-5; 7 bases agree with TRBD1. This CDR3 is built from 13 residues. CDR1 and CDR2 from the germline V gene are SGHNT and YENEEA. The junction had 3 bases not matched to a gene; V was cut back by 5 bases and J by 5 bases. For the CDR3, the DNA is TGTGCCAGCAGCCGCGACAGGGATCAGCCCCAGCATTTT. Its translation: CASSRDRDQPQHF.

This rearrangement joins TRBV27 to TRBJ1-1, with 7 bases identical to TRBD1. The V segment lost 8 bases and the J segment 4 bases; nucleotides outside the gene matches: 1. CDR3 length: 11 residues. CDR1 and CDR2 from the germline V gene are MNHEY and SMNVEV (reference sequence). The CDR3 sequence: CASPGGTEAFF. The CDR3, as DNA: TGTGCCAGCCCAGGGGGCACTGAAGCTTTCTTT.

V is TRBV6-2 or TRBV6-3 and J is TRBJ1-2, with a tentative D call TRBD1 (6 bases). The V end lost 5 bases, the J end lost 3 bases, and 13 bases lay between the germline ends. This CDR3 spans 14 amino acids. The germline CDR1 and CDR2 sequences are MNHEY and SVGEGT. CDR3 DNA: TGTGCCAGCAGTCACAGGGCCGGGGACTATGGCTACACCTTC. It is translated as CASSHRAGDYGYTF.

The chain links TRBV6-1 to TRBJ1-1, with no clear D. This CDR3 is built from 14 residues. Trimming took 1 base from V and 3 from J, leaving 9 bases between them. CDR1 is MNHNS and CDR2 is SASEGT in the germline V gene. The CDR3 loop reads CASSEDGWYTEAFF. Here the CDR3 DNA reads TGTGCCAGCAGTGAAGACGGGTGGTACACTGAAGCTTTCTTT.

This chain connects TRBV7-3 to TRBJ1-1, with 7 bases matching TRBD1. Germline CDR1 and CDR2: SGHTA and FQGTGA. The CDR3 has 14 residues. The trim removed 5 bases at V and 1 base at J, leaving 4 bases unmatched. The CDR3 sequence is CASSRQGGNTEAFF. The CDR3 coding sequence is TGTGCCAGCAGCCGACAGGGTGGGAACACTGAAGCTTTCTTT.

This clone was recorded only once. The V and J genes are TRBV6-5 and TRBJ2-7, with 7 positions matching TRBD1. The J segment lost 5 bases and the V segment lost 5 bases, leaving 6 bases of the junction unmatched. This CDR3 has 13 amino acids. CDR1 MNHEY and CDR2 SVGAGI come from the germline V gene. For the CDR3, the DNA is TGTGCCAGCAGTACACAGGGGCGACACGAGCAGTACTTC. This sequence encodes CASSTQGRHEQYF.

The V call is TRBV4-1, the J call TRBJ1-1; TRBD1 matches at 10 bases. The V segment lost 5 bases and the J segment 1 base; nucleotides outside the gene matches: 4. The CDR3 has 15 residues. Germline V CDR1 and CDR2: MGHRA, YSYEKL. Written as DNA, the CDR3 is TGCGCCAGCAGCTACCGGGACAGGGGGAACACTGAAGCTTTCTTT. Translation gives CASSYRDRGNTEAFF.

The rearrangement links TRBV5-1 to TRBJ2-2; D ambiguous. CDR3 size: 14 residues. Germline values: CDR1 SGHRS, CDR2 YFSETQ. Trimming left V 5 bases short and J 0 bases short, with 8 bases between. The CDR3 loop reads CASSFNSNTGELFF. CDR3 DNA: TGCGCCAGCAGTTTTAACTCGAACACCGGGGAGCTGTTTTTT.

The rearrangement links TRBV6-4 to TRBJ1-6; TRBD1 might be the D (6 bases). In germline, CDR1 is MRHNA, CDR2 SNTAGT. Trimming took 3 bases from V and 5 from J, leaving 8 bases between them. CDR3 length: 14 amino acids. As DNA, the CDR3 is TGTGCCAGCAGTGAGGGGGCGCATAATTCACCCCTCCACTTT. It yields the protein CASSEGAHNSPLHF.

V usage is TRBV4-2 and J usage is TRBJ2-2, with TRBD1 matching 9 bases. Germline CDR1 and CDR2: LGHNA and YNFKEQ. This CDR3 contains 16 residues. V shed 2 bases, J shed 1 base, and the junction held 2 bases outside the gene matches. CDR3 sequence: CASSQLGQGNTGELFF. As DNA, the CDR3 is TGTGCCAGCAGCCAACTGGGACAGGGGAACACCGGGGAGCTGTTTTTT.